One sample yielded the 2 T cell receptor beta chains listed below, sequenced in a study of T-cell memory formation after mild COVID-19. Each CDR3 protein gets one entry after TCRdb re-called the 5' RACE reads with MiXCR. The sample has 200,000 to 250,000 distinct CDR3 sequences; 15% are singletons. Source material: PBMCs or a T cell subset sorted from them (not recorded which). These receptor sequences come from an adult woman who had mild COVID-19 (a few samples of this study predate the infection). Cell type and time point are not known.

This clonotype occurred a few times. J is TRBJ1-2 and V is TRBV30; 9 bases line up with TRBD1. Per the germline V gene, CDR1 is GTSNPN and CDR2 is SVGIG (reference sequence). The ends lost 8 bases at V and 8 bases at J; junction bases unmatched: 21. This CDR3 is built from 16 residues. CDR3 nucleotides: TGTGCCGGGACCGGAAGGGGACAGGGACTCCGCGGCGGCTACACCTTC. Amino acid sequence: CAGTGRGQGLRGGYTF.

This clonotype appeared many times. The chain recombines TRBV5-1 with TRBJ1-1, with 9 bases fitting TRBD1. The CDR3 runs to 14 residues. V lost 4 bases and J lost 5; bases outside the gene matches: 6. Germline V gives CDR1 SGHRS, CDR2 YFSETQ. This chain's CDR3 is CASSRTGARTEAFF. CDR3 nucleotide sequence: TGCGCCAGCAGCAGGACAGGGGCCAGGACTGAAGCTTTCTTT.